A single sample gave rise to the 29 T cell receptor beta chains below, sequenced in a study of cytomegalovirus exposure and HLA in healthy donors. Measured with immunoSEQ multiplex PCR; TCRdb has only the in-frame clones, and not every one. The table includes around 54,000 clones, about 92% detected once. What was sequenced was PBMCs. The receptors derive from a woman between 18 and 29 years old in good health and CMV-seropositive.

The V call is TRBV7-3, the J call TRBJ1-2; TRBD1 aligns across 9 bases. The CDR3 runs 13 residues. Germline CDR1 is SGHTA and CDR2 is FQGTGA. Losses at the gene ends were 5 bases for V and 7 bases for J; bases not matched to a gene: 5. The CDR3 reads CASSEQGARGYTF. DNA of the CDR3: TGTGCCAGCAGCGAACAGGGGGCACGTGGCTACACCTTC.

This clone was found a few times. V gene TRBV28 combines with J gene TRBJ2-2, with TRBD2 matching over 7 bases. V lost 6 bases, J lost 7 bases, and 11 bases stayed unmatched. CDR3 length equals 15 residues. CDR1 is MDHEN, CDR2 SYDVKM, per germline. The CDR3 reads CASSPLPGEGGELFF. CDR3 bases: TGTGCCAGCAGCCCCTTACCCGGGGAGGGCGGGGAGCTGTTTTTT.

V gene TRBV5-1 combines with J gene TRBJ2-6, with D hard to call. From germline, CDR1 is SGHRS and CDR2 YFSETQ. V was shortened by 0 bases and J by 4 bases, with 8 bases between the two germline ends. The CDR3 contains 15 residues. The CDR3 region is CASSLAETGANVLTF. The CDR3 nucleotides read TGCGCCAGCAGCTTGGCGGAGACGGGGGCCAACGTCCTGACTTTC.

The gene calls are TRBV7-9 and TRBJ1-3; D not resolved. CDR1 and CDR2 from the germline V gene are SEHNR and FQNEAQ (reference sequence). V was shortened by 9 bases and J by 0 bases, with 12 bases between the two germline ends. This CDR3 spans 14 amino acids. CDR3 sequence (DNA): TGTGCCAGGAAGAGGGAGTTCTCTGGAAACACCATATATTTT. This sequence encodes CARKREFSGNTIYF.

The V and J genes are TRBV6-1 and TRBJ1-2, with TRBD1 identical over 7 bases. V lost 4 bases to trimming and J lost 5 bases; unmatched junction nucleotides: 4. The germline V gene encodes CDR1 MNHNS and CDR2 SASEGT. The CDR3 sequence is 13 residues long. CDR3 DNA: TGTGCCAGCAGTGGAACGACAGGGTATGGCTACACCTTC. Its protein is CASSGTTGYGYTF.

The table lists this clone with a count of one. V is TRBV11-2 and J is TRBJ1-6, with 11 bases lining up with TRBD1. The germline CDR1 and CDR2 sequences are SGHAT and FQNNGV. J was trimmed by 1 base and V by 5 bases; bases with no gene match: 7. CDR3 length equals 18 residues. CDR3 sequence (DNA): TGTGCCAGCAGCCGGGACAGGGGGTTAGGGTCCTATAATTCACCCCTCCACTTT. This translates into CASSRDRGLGSYNSPLHF.

A note on this clone: At one end, the junction sequence differs from germline, possibly due to a read error. The rearrangement joins TRBV5-4 to TRBJ2-1, with 9 bases fitting TRBD2. The CDR3 spans 15 residues. Per germline, CDR1 SGHNT and CDR2 YYREEE (reference sequence). The CDR3 sequence is CAGSGSGGSYNEQFF. DNA for the CDR3: TGTGCCGGCAGCGGTAGCGGGGGTTCCTACAATGAGCAGTTCTTC.

The chain recombines TRBV5-6 with TRBJ1-1; D ambiguous. This CDR3 region has 16 residues. V shed 4 bases and J shed 0 bases, with 16 bases lying between them. Germline V gives CDR1 SGHDT, CDR2 YYEEEE. The CDR3 DNA follows: TGTGCCAGCAGCCCCCCCGCGGGCCAGATGAACACTGAAGCTTTCTTT. As protein: CASSPPAGQMNTEAFF. Full variable domain (outside the CDR3, taken from reference TRBV5-6 and TRBJ1-1): DAGVTQSPTHLIKTRGQQVTLRCSPKSGHDTVSWYQQALGQGPQFIFQYYEEEERQRGNFPDRFSGHQFPNYSSELNVNALLLGDSALYLCASSPPAGQMNTEAFFGQGTRLTVV.

The J gene is TRBJ2-7, the V gene TRBV5-6, with D hard to call. Trimming shortened V by 4 bases and J by 7 bases, and 21 bases separated the two germline ends. The germline V gene encodes CDR1 SGHDT and CDR2 YYEEEE. The CDR3 spans 15 residues. CDR3 sequence: CASSLGTRPLREQYF. The CDR3 region has the DNA TGTGCCAGCAGCCTAGGAACCCGGCCGTTAAGGGAGCAGTACTTC.

The chain uses TRBV7-9 and TRBJ2-7; 10 nucleotides line up with TRBD1. Germline loops: CDR1 SEHNR, CDR2 FQNEAQ (reference sequence). Trimming cost V 5 bases and J 5 bases; bases outside gene matches: 6. CDR3 length equals 14 residues. This CDR3 reads CASSDDRGLHEQYF. The DNA of the CDR3 is TGTGCCAGCAGCGACGACAGGGGGCTTCACGAGCAGTACTTC.

The V and J genes are TRBV28 and TRBJ2-5; D uncertain. Germline loops: CDR1 MDHEN, CDR2 SYDVKM. CDR3 length: 13 amino acids. V lost 4 bases and J lost 1, with 7 bases in between. The CDR3 sequence is CASSYRPQETQYF. The CDR3 nucleotides are TGTGCCAGCAGTTACAGACCCCAAGAGACCCAGTACTTC. The entire variable domain, with the rest obtained from reference TRBV28 and TRBJ2-5, is as follows: DVKVTQSSRYLVKRTGEKVFLECVQDMDHENMFWYRQDPGLGLRLIYFSYDVKMKEKGDIPEGYSVSREKKERFSLILESASTNQTSMYLCASSYRPQETQYFGPGTRLLVL.

This rearrangement joins TRBV27 to TRBJ2-7; TRBD2 is a possible D gene (6 bases). V lost 5 bases and J lost 3, with 14 bases in between. CDR1 is MNHEY, CDR2 SMNVEV, per germline (reference sequence). The length of the CDR3 is 14 residues. The CDR3 region is CASSATGLVYEQYF. The CDR3 DNA follows: TGTGCCAGCAGTGCGACGGGACTCGTCTACGAGCAGTACTTC.

The genes are TRBV5-1 and TRBJ1-1; TRBD1 might be the D (6 bases). This CDR3 contains 14 residues. Germline CDR1 reads SGHRS; CDR2 reads YFSETQ. V dropped 5 bases and J dropped 0 bases, with 11 bases sitting between them. CDR3 region: CASRPTGLNTEAFF. The CDR3 nucleotides are TGCGCCAGCAGGCCGACAGGACTGAACACTGAAGCTTTCTTT.

The chain links TRBV6-4 to TRBJ2-2; 8 bases are a match to TRBD2. V shed 5 bases, J shed 1 base, and the junction held 6 bases outside the gene matches. Germline CDR1 and CDR2: MRHNA and SNTAGT. The CDR3 is 16 amino acids. CDR3 sequence: CASSLLGLENTGELFF. In DNA form, the CDR3 reads TGTGCCAGCAGTCTTCTGGGACTAGAGAACACCGGGGAGCTGTTTTTT.

The chain has TRBV9 and TRBJ2-2, with 7 bases lining up with TRBD2. Looked up from germline, CDR1 is SGDLS and CDR2 is YYNGEE. Unmatched junction bases numbered 0, after V lost 1 base and J lost 3 bases. The CDR3 runs to 14 residues. CDR3 bases: TGTGCCAGCAGCGTACTAGCGGACACCGGGGAGCTGTTTTTT. Its protein is CASSVLADTGELFF.

This chain uses TRBV5-1 with TRBJ1-2; D gene unclear. Trimming stripped 4 bases from V and 7 bases from J, with 20 bases between. This CDR3 has 15 residues. Per germline, CDR1 SGHRS and CDR2 YFSETQ. CDR3 sequence reads: CASSPTGVFGVGYTF. The CDR3 region has the DNA TGCGCCAGCAGCCCCACCGGGGTTTTTGGGGTTGGCTACACCTTC.

The rearrangement uses TRBV4-1 and TRBJ2-7, with 7 nucleotides matching TRBD2. Germline V CDR1 and CDR2: MGHRA, YSYEKL. V lost 0 bases and J lost 5; bases outside the gene matches: 4. This CDR3 has 14 amino acids. The CDR3 DNA is TGCGCCAGCAGCCAAGATGGGAGGGAAAACGAGCAGTACTTC. Its translation: CASSQDGRENEQYF.

CDR3 region: CSVGQGLNYGYTF. Here the CDR3 DNA reads TGCAGCGTCGGACAGGGCCTTAACTATGGCTACACCTTC. The chain employs TRBV29-1 and TRBJ1-2, with TRBD1 matching over 8 bases. The V gene end was trimmed by 6 bases and the J gene end by 1 base; junction bases not matched to a gene: 4. The CDR3 is made up of 13 amino acids. Germline V gene sequence: CDR1 SQVTM, CDR2 ANQGSEA.

CDR3 sequence reads: CASSQDRPGGEKLFF. CDR3 in DNA: TGCGCCAGCAGCCAAGATAGGCCAGGCGGGGAAAAACTGTTTTTT. V usage is TRBV4-3 and J usage is TRBJ1-4; D not certain. The CDR3 extends over 15 amino acids. The germline gives CDR1 LGHNA, CDR2 YSLEER. V was trimmed by 0 bases and J by 8 bases, leaving 13 bases between them.

The rearrangement links TRBV6-5 to TRBJ1-2; possible D gene TRBD1, 5 bases. The CDR3 totals 15 residues. V was shortened by 10 bases and J by 6 bases, with 24 bases between the two germline ends. Per the germline V gene, CDR1 is MNHEY and CDR2 is SVGAGI. The CDR3 here is CATQFLGPGVDGYTF. DNA for the CDR3: TGTGCCACCCAGTTCTTGGGGCCGGGAGTCGATGGCTACACCTTC.

This rearrangement joins TRBV27 to TRBJ1-4; maybe TRBD1 (5 bases). Trimming took off 2 bases at V and 10 bases at J, with 14 bases between the two ends. CDR3 length equals 14 residues. Per germline, CDR1 MNHEY and CDR2 SMNVEV (reference sequence). The CDR3 is CASSLQGGGRKLFF. CDR3 in DNA: TGTGCCAGCAGTTTACAGGGTGGGGGGAGAAAACTGTTTTTT.

The chain recombines TRBV29-1 with TRBJ2-7, with a weak D call TRBD1 (5 bases). The CDR3 runs to 14 residues. The V gene's germline CDR1 is SQVTM and CDR2 ANQGSEA. The V gene lost 4 bases and the J gene lost 1 base, with 14 bases spanning the gap. As DNA, the CDR3 is TGCAGCGTTGCCAGTAGGGGCGTATCCTACGAGCAGTACTTC. Translating gives CSVASRGVSYEQYF.

The chain couples TRBV2 to TRBJ1-5; tentative D call: TRBD1 (5 bases). Trimming removed 6 bases from V and 3 bases from J, with 18 bases in between. Germline V gives CDR1 SNHLY, CDR2 FYNNEI. The CDR3 consists of 16 residues. The CDR3 DNA is TGTGCCAGCAGCCTAGAGAGGCGGGACGACAATCAGCCCCAGCATTTT. Its translation: CASSLERRDDNQPQHF.

This chain links TRBV7-9 with TRBJ2-7; weak D call: TRBD1 (6 bases). The CDR3 contains 13 residues. Germline loops: CDR1 SEHNR, CDR2 FQNEAQ (reference sequence). Deletions cut 7 bases from V and 6 bases from J, with 16 bases between. The CDR3 loop is CASTSRLGGEQYF. CDR3 bases: TGTGCCAGCACCTCTCGTCTAGGGGGCGAGCAGTACTTC.

CDR3 protein: CSVEPGTSGGYEQYF. DNA of the CDR3: TGCAGCGTCGAGCCCGGGACTAGCGGGGGATACGAGCAGTACTTC. This chain connects TRBV29-1 to TRBJ2-7; 14 nucleotides agree with TRBD2. Looked up from germline, CDR1 is SQVTM and CDR2 is ANQGSEA. This CDR3 is built from 15 residues. Germline trimming cut 6 bases from V and 4 bases from J; bases unmatched to any gene: 8.

The chain is built from TRBV5-4 and TRBJ2-7, with 9 positions matching TRBD1. The CDR3 is 14 amino acids. The junction had 7 bases not matched to a gene; V was cut back by 4 bases and J by 5 bases. The germline gives CDR1 SGHNT, CDR2 YYREEE (reference sequence). The CDR3 DNA sequence: TGTGCCAGCAGCGTCACAGGGGGCAAAAACGAGCAGTACTTC. Translation: CASSVTGGKNEQYF.

The chain joins TRBV6-5 to TRBJ1-6, with 7 bases fitting TRBD1. Germline trimming cut 7 bases from V and 7 bases from J; bases unmatched to any gene: 7. Germline-derived CDR1 and CDR2 are MNHEY and SVGAGI. This CDR3 has 14 residues. CDR3 in DNA: TGTGCCAGCACCCTTACAGGGGAAAATTCACCCCTCCACTTT. It specifies CASTLTGENSPLHF.

V usage is TRBV7-6 and J usage is TRBJ2-1, with D possibly being TRBD1 (6 bases). Germline V gives CDR1 SGHVS, CDR2 FNYEAQ. The CDR3 runs 18 residues. V lost 3 bases and J 5 bases, leaving 23 bases between the germline ends. CDR3 protein: CASSFRTANTPWNNEQFF. The DNA for the CDR3 is TGTGCCAGCAGCTTCCGGACAGCGAACACTCCGTGGAACAATGAGCAGTTCTTC.

This clone has only one observation. The rearrangement joins TRBV30 to TRBJ1-2; possibly TRBD1 for D (5 bases). Germline values: CDR1 GTSNPN, CDR2 SVGIG (reference sequence). The V end was cut by 8 bases, the J end by 4 bases, with 20 bases between. The CDR3 length is 14 residues. The CDR3: CAQAGSGDLYGYTF. As DNA, the CDR3 is TGTGCCCAAGCGGGGTCTGGGGACCTCTATGGCTACACCTTC.